Presented here are 8 T cell receptor beta chains from one specimen sequenced in a study of cytomegalovirus exposure and HLA in healthy donors. The PCR contained 60 Vbeta and 13 Jbeta primers. The table came from immunoSEQ multiplex PCR; TCRdb's copy has only in-frame clones and leaves some out. The sample has 140,000 or so clones, roughly 9.4% seen once; the top ten hold less than 2%. The material sequenced was PBMCs. Source of these receptors: a male donor in good health and CMV-seronegative.

The CDR3 DNA reads TGTGCCAGCAGCTTAGATCTAAACTACGAGCAGTACTTC. Translation: CASSLDLNYEQYF. The chain links TRBV7-2 to TRBJ2-7; D not certain. The CDR3 is 13 amino acids. V dropped 1 base and J dropped 3 bases, with 7 bases sitting between them. Germline CDR1 reads SGHTA; CDR2 reads FQGNSA.

The chain employs TRBV29-1 and TRBJ2-1; 9 bases are a match to TRBD2. J lost 6 bases, V lost 8 bases, and 17 bases had no gene match. In germline, CDR1 is SQVTM, CDR2 ANQGSEA. The CDR3 has 16 amino acids. The CDR3 sequence is CSPNVPELAGPNEQFF. The CDR3 DNA reads TGCAGCCCAAACGTTCCCGAACTAGCGGGCCCCAATGAGCAGTTCTTC.

This clone was found a few times. The chain uses TRBV4-1 and TRBJ1-2; D is undetermined. The V gene lost 0 bases and the J gene lost 0 bases, with 8 bases spanning the gap. This CDR3 has 15 residues. Germline values: CDR1 MGHRA, CDR2 YSYEKL. The CDR3 spells CASSQDRPANYGYTF. In DNA form, the CDR3 reads TGCGCCAGCAGCCAAGACAGGCCAGCTAACTATGGCTACACCTTC.

This clone has only a few counts. The chain uses TRBV7-2 and TRBJ2-3, with no clear D. Deletions cut 6 bases from V and 6 bases from J, with 10 bases between. Germline V gives CDR1 SGHTA, CDR2 FQGNSA. This CDR3 has 12 amino acids. The CDR3 nucleotides are TGTGCCAGCAGTCCCATGAGGGATACGCAGTATTTT. Its translation: CASSPMRDTQYF.

V is TRBV5-1 and J is TRBJ2-3; 7 positions agree with TRBD2. This CDR3 has 16 amino acids. Germline values: CDR1 SGHRS, CDR2 YFSETQ. V dropped 4 bases and J dropped 3; count of bases not matched to a gene: 11. CDR3 DNA: TGCGCCAGCAGCCTCCCACTGGCGGGAGTTACAGATACGCAGTATTTT. This translates into CASSLPLAGVTDTQYF. The variable domain in full, with the rest retrieved from reference TRBV5-1 and TRBJ2-3, is KAGVTQTPRYLIKTRGQQVTLSCSPISGHRSVSWYQQTPGQGLQFLFEYFSETQRNKGNFPGRFSGRQFSNSRSEMNVSTLELGDSALYLCASSLPLAGVTDTQYFGPGTRLTVL.

This clone was observed a few times. The chain couples TRBV7-9 to TRBJ2-1; 8 nucleotides match TRBD1. The CDR3 totals 14 residues. Germline trimming cut 6 bases from V and 8 bases from J; bases unmatched to any gene: 9. Germline V gene data show CDR1 as SEHNR and CDR2 as FQNEAQ (reference sequence). CDR3 sequence reads: CASRGAGGWDEQFF. Here the CDR3 DNA reads TGTGCCAGCAGAGGGGCAGGGGGCTGGGATGAGCAGTTCTTC.

The gene calls are TRBV19 and TRBJ2-2; 11 bases align to TRBD1. This CDR3 comprises 17 residues. The ends lost 3 bases at V and 7 bases at J; junction bases unmatched: 10. Germline lookup yields CDR1 LNHDA and CDR2 SQIVND (reference sequence). This CDR3 is CASSIFLLGTGGGELFF. CDR3 DNA: TGTGCCAGTAGTATCTTTTTGTTGGGGACAGGGGGCGGGGAGCTGTTTTTT.

The J gene is TRBJ2-1, the V gene TRBV4-2; possible D gene TRBD1, 5 bases. The length of the CDR3 is 15 residues. Trimming stripped 1 base from V and 5 bases from J, with 12 bases between. Looked up from germline, CDR1 is LGHNA and CDR2 is YNFKEQ. The CDR3 loop reads CASSQASQGHNEQFF. In DNA, the CDR3 is TGTGCCAGCAGCCAAGCATCCCAGGGCCACAATGAGCAGTTCTTC.